The clone carrying this TCR beta chain was detected once. The target antigen is unknown. Primers for the PCR totalled 60 Vbeta and 13 Jbeta. Assay: immunoSEQ multiplex PCR; the TCRdb copy retains only in-frame clones and omits some. This sample has under 200,000 clones; roughly 84% occur once, and the top ten carry around 0.93%. This sample stems from a study of cytomegalovirus exposure and HLA in healthy donors. Overall study findings and caveats: Donor immune exposure was known only as CMV serostatus. Three chains tied to CMV proved CMV antigen-specific in vitro.

Germline values: CDR1 SQVTM, CDR2 ANQGSEA. V was clipped by 7 bases and J by 2 bases, with 9 bases between them. The CDR3 is 12 amino acids. The TCR originated in a young man in good health and CMV-seronegative. Material for sequencing was PBMCs. The chain carries TRBV29-1 and TRBJ1-3, with no clear D. CDR3 in amino acids: CSARRAGNTIYF. The CDR3 DNA reads as TGCAGCGCTAGGAGGGCTGGAAACACCATATATTTT.